The rows below give T cell receptor beta chains drawn from one sample of a study of T cells in Graves' hyperthyroidism and ophthalmopathy. TCRdb ran MiXCR on the multiplex PCR reads and lists one entry per CDR3 protein. The table shows about 540,000 distinct CDR3 sequences, with 46% occurring only once. Source material: peripheral blood or thyroid tissue (not recorded which). The receptors were sampled from a woman younger than 30 with Graves' hyperthyroidism. Both conserved end residues are part of each CDR3. The order of the fields is V gene, clone size, D gene, J gene, CDR3 DNA, CDR3 protein. D genes are given only for firm matches. Some rows have no size entry. The others give once, few or many, or a class for an expanded clone.

V gene: TRBV2
clone size: -
D gene: -
J gene: TRBJ2-4
CDR3 DNA: TGTGCCAGGGGAGGTTTGGGGGGAGCCAAAAACATTCAGTACTTC
CDR3 protein: CARGGLGGAKNIQYF

V gene: TRBV5-8
clone size: many
D gene: -
J gene: TRBJ2-7
CDR3 DNA: TGTGCCAGCAGCTTGAGCAGGACAAGGAACGAGCAGTACTTC
CDR3 protein: CASSLSRTRNEQYF

V gene: TRBV10-3
clone size: -
D gene: -
J gene: TRBJ2-6
CDR3 DNA: TGTGCCAGCCAGGAAGGAGGGGCTGGGGCCAACGTCCTGACTTTC
CDR3 protein: CASQEGGAGANVLTF

V gene: TRBV24-1
clone size: many
D gene: -
J gene: TRBJ1-5
CDR3 DNA: TGTGCCACCAGTGAAACTGACACAAATCAGCCCCAGCATTTT
CDR3 protein: CATSETDTNQPQHF

V gene: TRBV7-2
clone size: -
D gene: -
J gene: TRBJ1-4
CDR3 DNA: TGTGCCAGCAGTCTCGAGGGGAATGAAAAACTGTTTTTT
CDR3 protein: CASSLEGNEKLFF

V gene: TRBV7-9
clone size: few
D gene: TRBD1
J gene: TRBJ1-6
CDR3 DNA: TGTGCCAGCAGCCCTGGACAGGCCAGCAATTCACCCCTCCACTTT
CDR3 protein: CASSPGQASNSPLHF

V gene: TRBV5-1
clone size: -
D gene: TRBD1
J gene: TRBJ2-1
CDR3 DNA: TGCGCCAGCAGCTTAACAGGGGCCTATGAGCAGTTCTTC
CDR3 protein: CASSLTGAYEQFF

V gene: TRBV7-2
clone size: -
D gene: TRBD1
J gene: TRBJ1-5
CDR3 DNA: TGTGCCAGCAGCTTAGAGAGCAACAGGGGACAAGAGACCCAGCATTTT
CDR3 protein: CASSLESNRGQETQHF

V gene: TRBV2
clone size: -
D gene: -
J gene: TRBJ2-1
CDR3 DNA: TGTGCCAGCAGTCCGAGGGTGCCCTCCTACAATGAGCAGTTCTTC
CDR3 protein: CASSPRVPSYNEQFF

V gene: TRBV30
clone size: -
D gene: -
J gene: TRBJ1-5
CDR3 DNA: TGTGCCTGGAGTAGGGGGGGGCTTCAGCCCCAGCATTTT
CDR3 protein: CAWSRGGLQPQHF

V gene: TRBV12-3/TRBV12-4
clone size: -
D gene: TRBD1
J gene: TRBJ2-3
CDR3 DNA: TGTGCCAGCAGGCCGACAGGGTCGGGAACAGATACGCAGTATTTT
CDR3 protein: CASRPTGSGTDTQYF

V gene: TRBV20-1
clone size: many
D gene: -
J gene: TRBJ1-2
CDR3 DNA: TGCAGAGCCAGGGGAGGTTTTGGCTACACCTTC
CDR3 protein: CRARGGFGYTF

V gene: TRBV6-2/TRBV6-3
clone size: many
D gene: TRBD1
J gene: TRBJ2-7
CDR3 DNA: TGTGCCAGCAGCGACAGGGGTCCGGGCACTGACTACGAGCAGTACTTC
CDR3 protein: CASSDRGPGTDYEQYF

V gene: TRBV7-9
clone size: many
D gene: -
J gene: TRBJ2-7
CDR3 DNA: TGTGCCAGCAGCTTAATGGGCCCCACTTCCTACGAGCAGTACTTC
CDR3 protein: CASSLMGPTSYEQYF

V gene: TRBV18
clone size: -
D gene: -
J gene: TRBJ1-2
CDR3 DNA: TGTGCCAGCACCAATGCAGGGCTGAGTAACTATGGCTACACCTTC
CDR3 protein: CASTNAGLSNYGYTF

V gene: TRBV12-3/TRBV12-4
clone size: many
D gene: -
J gene: TRBJ1-5
CDR3 DNA: TGTGCCAGCAGTTACTCCCGGCACGGCATGCCGGTGATGCCGCATCAGCCCCAGCATTTT
CDR3 protein: CASSYSRHGMPVMPHQPQHF

V gene: TRBV6-5
clone size: many
D gene: TRBD2
J gene: TRBJ2-5
CDR3 DNA: TGTGCCAGCAGGCCACACGCCGGGACTAGTCCAGAGACCCAGTACTTC
CDR3 protein: CASRPHAGTSPETQYF

V gene: TRBV29-1
clone size: -
D gene: -
J gene: TRBJ1-6
CDR3 DNA: TGCAGCGTGGGGGGGGCCTATAATTCACCCCTCCACTTT
CDR3 protein: CSVGGAYNSPLHF

V gene: TRBV10-3
clone size: -
D gene: -
J gene: TRBJ2-5
CDR3 DNA: TGTGCCATCAGTGAGACAGGGCAAGAGACCCAGTACTTC
CDR3 protein: CAISETGQETQYF

V gene: TRBV7-8
clone size: once
D gene: -
J gene: TRBJ1-1
CDR3 DNA: TGTGCCAGCAGCTTATCCCCTTCCGGGGCAGCTTTCTTT
CDR3 protein: CASSLSPSGAAFF

V gene: TRBV2
clone size: -
D gene: -
J gene: TRBJ2-1
CDR3 DNA: TGTGCCAGCAGCGTACGGGATATGGGGGACGGTCAGTTCTTC
CDR3 protein: CASSVRDMGDGQFF

V gene: TRBV5-5
clone size: -
D gene: -
J gene: TRBJ2-5
CDR3 DNA: TGTGCCAGCAGCTTGCTGACGGACGGAGAATCCCAGTACTTC
CDR3 protein: CASSLLTDGESQYF

V gene: TRBV10-3
clone size: -
D gene: -
J gene: TRBJ1-1
CDR3 DNA: TGTGCCACCAGGGGATTTGCTGGGGCCCCAAACACTGAAGCTTTCTTT
CDR3 protein: CATRGFAGAPNTEAFF

V gene: TRBV7-3
clone size: -
D gene: -
J gene: TRBJ2-1
CDR3 DNA: TGTGCCAGCAGTCTTCAACAGGGTTGGCATGAGCAGTTCTTC
CDR3 protein: CASSLQQGWHEQFF

V gene: TRBV9
clone size: -
D gene: TRBD1
J gene: TRBJ1-3
CDR3 DNA: TGTGCCAGCAGCGCCGACCCGGGACAGATATATTTT
CDR3 protein: CASSADPGQIYF

V gene: TRBV19
clone size: -
D gene: -
J gene: TRBJ1-3
CDR3 DNA: TGTGCCAGTCAACCCCGACACCCTTCTTCCGCATATTTT
CDR3 protein: CASQPRHPSSAYF

V gene: TRBV7-3
clone size: -
D gene: -
J gene: TRBJ2-5
CDR3 DNA: TGTGCTAGAGATCAGGCTAGCGCCATAAGGGAGACCCAGTACTTC
CDR3 protein: CARDQASAIRETQYF

V gene: TRBV14
clone size: -
D gene: -
J gene: TRBJ2-5
CDR3 DNA: TGTGCCAGCAGCCAACCGACCTCACCAGAAGAAGAGACCCAGTACTTC
CDR3 protein: CASSQPTSPEEETQYF

V gene: TRBV2
clone size: few
D gene: -
J gene: TRBJ1-4
CDR3 DNA: TGTGCCAGCAGTGGAGGCGGCGGTACAAATGAAAAACTGTTTTTT
CDR3 protein: CASSGGGGTNEKLFF